Listed here is a single T cell receptor beta chain. Its specificity is unknown. The V gene end was trimmed by 4 bases and the J gene end by 7 bases; junction bases not matched to a gene: 6. Germline V gene sequence: CDR1 LNHDA, CDR2 SQIVND (reference sequence). The CDR3 runs to 14 residues. The PCR was carried out with 60 Vbeta primers and 13 Jbeta primers. Original processing methods: Among the unique TCR beta chains that a later analysis counted, 75 million to 85 million in all, some 10 million were shared. Clones were read by immunoSEQ multiplex PCR, and TCRdb kept only the in-frame ones, dropping some. The V and J calls and clone size are taken from that table; D and trimming were inferred from the DNA. This sample contains about 130,000 clones. These data originate in a study of cytomegalovirus exposure and HLA in healthy donors. Study-level results: No immune exposure information besides CMV serostatus was available. Previous analysis showed most TCR beta V segments were productive about 90% or about 30% of the time.

The chain recombines TRBV19 with TRBJ2-2; 7 positions match TRBD1. The TCR originated in a middle-aged woman in good health and CMV-seronegative. Sequenced: PBMCs. CDR3 sequence: CASSKGGAHGELFF. Written as DNA, the CDR3 is TGTGCCAGTAGTAAAGGGGGCGCCCACGGGGAGCTGTTTTTT.